Presented here are 29 T cell receptor beta chains from one specimen sequenced in a study of T cells in Graves' hyperthyroidism and ophthalmopathy. TCR beta CDR3 regions were amplified from RNA transcripts. TCR CDR3 regions were first amplified by RT-PCR with HTBI primers. TCRdb used MiXCR to reprocess the multiplex PCR reads, holding one entry per CDR3 protein. This table holds approximately 620,000 distinct CDR3 sequences, approximately 14% found once. Sequencing was performed on blood. Receptors were obtained from a woman aged 25 to 39 with Graves' hyperthyroidism that later progressed to Graves' ophthalmopathy.

This clonotype was recorded many times. The rearrangement joins TRBV6-1 to TRBJ2-1; no firm D call. Between the trimmed V and J ends, which lost 6 bases and 3 bases, there was a span of 18 bases. The CDR3 covers 16 residues. Germline V gene sequence: CDR1 MNHNS, CDR2 SASEGT. The CDR3 reads CASRLTTGPNYNEQFF. The CDR3 DNA follows: TGTGCCAGCAGACTTACAACCGGGCCAAACTACAATGAGCAGTTCTTC.

Details on this clonotype: This likely comes from a read error, as the CDR3 has no conserved phenylalanine or tryptophan at its end. The rearrangement uses TRBV24-1 and TRBJ2-3, with 10 nucleotides matching TRBD1. There are 18 residues in the CDR3. Germline assignment: CDR1 KGHDR and CDR2 SFDVKD. Trimming took 0 bases from V and 1 from J; bases not matched to a gene: 6. The chain's CDR3 is CATSDLRTGGMGTDTQYV. The CDR3 DNA reads TGTGCCACCAGTGATTTGCGGACAGGGGGAATGGGCACAGATACGCAGTATGTT.

The table lists this clonotype with a few counts. The chain links TRBV30 to TRBJ2-1; D is unclear. V lost 5 bases to trimming and J lost 4 bases, with 6 bases between them. Germline V gene sequence: CDR1 GTSNPN, CDR2 SVGIG (reference sequence). The length of the CDR3 is 11 residues. CDR3 region: CAWAEYNEQFF. The CDR3 DNA is TGTGCCTGGGCCGAATACAATGAGCAGTTCTTC.

This clonotype was observed once. A much larger clonotype is one base distant, so this may be a read error. The chain couples TRBV13 to TRBJ1-2, with no clear D. This CDR3 spans 12 amino acids. In germline, CDR1 is PRHDT, CDR2 FYEKMQ (reference sequence). The CDR3 reads CVSSARNYGYTF. CDR3 nucleotides: TGTGTCAGCAGCGCCCGTAACTATGGCTACACCTTC. Supplemented by reference TRBV13 and TRBJ1-2, the full variable domain reads AAGVIQSPRHLIKEKRETATLKCYPIPRHDTVYWYQQGPGQDPQFLISFYEKMQSDKGSIPDRFSAQQFSDYHSELNMSSLELGDSALYFCVSSARNYGYTFGSGTRLTVV.

This clonotype was counted many times. This sequence joins TRBV11-2 and TRBJ1-2; D remains ambiguous. Trimming left V 1 base short and J 4 bases short, with 13 bases between. The CDR3 is 15 residues long. Germline V gene data show CDR1 as SGHAT and CDR2 as FQNNGV. CDR3 sequence (DNA): TGTGCCAGCAGCTTAGTTGGTGGCAGGACCTATGGCTACACCTTC. Its protein product is CASSLVGGRTYGYTF.

There are many counts of this clonotype. The chain joins TRBV28 to TRBJ1-2; no firm D call. V dropped 7 bases and J dropped 2 bases, with 23 bases sitting between them. The CDR3 sequence is 17 residues long. CDR1 and CDR2 from the germline V gene are MDHEN and SYDVKM. The CDR3 is CASISGQANPINYGYTF. The CDR3, as DNA: TGTGCCAGCATTAGCGGCCAGGCGAATCCCATCAACTATGGCTACACCTTC.

This clonotype was detected many times. The V gene is TRBV12-5, the J gene TRBJ1-5; TRBD1 matches 7 bases. CDR1 is LGHNT and CDR2 is FRNRAP in the germline V gene. The CDR3 is 15 amino acids. V lost 6 bases and J lost 4; bases outside the gene matches: 9. This CDR3 is CASGQGQSKNQPQHF. The DNA of the CDR3 is TGTGCTAGTGGACAGGGACAGAGCAAAAATCAGCCCCAGCATTTT.

This clonotype was detected many times. The rearrangement uses TRBV28 and TRBJ1-2; D remains ambiguous. This CDR3 contains 12 residues. Germline CDR1 is MDHEN and CDR2 is SYDVKM. V shed 3 bases and J shed 10 bases, with 12 bases lying between them. The CDR3 region has the DNA TGTGCCAGCAGTTTCCTCTCCCGGGACTACACCTTC. The encoded protein is CASSFLSRDYTF.

This clonotype has ten or more counts. This chain uses TRBV12-3 or TRBV12-4 with TRBJ2-7, with a tentative D call TRBD2 (6 bases). V was cut by 3 bases and J by 7 bases, with 13 bases left in between. The CDR3 is 13 amino acids. CDR3 in amino acids: CASSFKRDFEQYF. The DNA for the CDR3 is TGTGCCAGCAGTTTCAAACGGGACTTTGAGCAGTACTTC.

The J gene is TRBJ2-5, the V gene TRBV27; 13 bases fit TRBD2. V was clipped by 5 bases and J by 5 bases; unmatched bases: 17. The CDR3 has 19 residues. Germline CDR1 and CDR2: MNHEY and SMNVEV (reference sequence). CDR3 protein: CASSPLISGLAGVWETQYF. CDR3 bases: TGTGCCAGCAGTCCACTCATCTCTGGACTAGCGGGAGTATGGGAGACCCAGTACTTC.

This clonotype was seen a few times. A much larger clonotype is one base distant, so this may be a read error. The chain couples TRBV7-9 to TRBJ1-5; D possibly corresponds to TRBD1 (5 bases). Germline-derived CDR1 and CDR2 are SEHNR and FQNEAQ (reference sequence). The CDR3 sequence is 13 residues long. With 5 bases removed from V and 5 bases from J, the gap between germline ends came to 10 bases. CDR3 bases: TGTGCCAGCAGCCCAGGGAGTGATCAGCCCCAGCATTTT. Protein: CASSPGSDQPQHF.

This clonotype has ten or more counts. V usage is TRBV19 and J usage is TRBJ1-5; 7 positions match TRBD1. Germline V gene data show CDR1 as LNHDA and CDR2 as SQIVND (reference sequence). CDR3 size: 14 residues. Germline trimming cut 6 bases from V and 7 bases from J; bases unmatched to any gene: 9. The CDR3 nucleotides are TGTGCCAGTAGCCCGACAGGGACCGACCAGCCCCAGCATTTT. This codes for CASSPTGTDQPQHF.

The V and J genes are TRBV2 and TRBJ2-7; D not resolved. The CDR3 is made up of 14 amino acids. Germline V lookup: CDR1 SNHLY, CDR2 FYNNEI. V dropped 3 bases and J dropped 0 bases, with 9 bases sitting between them. The CDR3 DNA is TGTGCCAGCAGTGAGCCCCGGACCTCCTACGAGCAGTACTTC. Translating it yields CASSEPRTSYEQYF.

Only one count was recorded for this clonotype. V usage is TRBV12-3 or TRBV12-4 and J usage is TRBJ2-5; 7 positions agree with TRBD2. The CDR3 is 16 residues long. V was pared by 5 bases and J by 1 base, with 10 bases of the junction left unmatched. The CDR3 here is CASSPLEAGAQETQYF. In DNA form, the CDR3 reads TGTGCCAGCAGTCCCCTAGAGGCGGGAGCCCAAGAGACCCAGTACTTC.

This clonotype was counted ten times or more. V gene TRBV7-2 combines with J gene TRBJ2-3, with D possibly called TRBD1 or TRBD2 (5 bases each). The V and J ends lost 8 bases and 5 bases respectively, with 11 bases between them. The CDR3 runs to 12 residues. CDR1 and CDR2 from the germline V gene are SGHTA and FQGNSA. The CDR3 region has the DNA TGTGCCAGCGGGGGACCTGAAGATACGCAGTATTTT. It codes for CASGGPEDTQYF.

The table lists this clonotype with many counts. The genes are TRBV5-4 and TRBJ1-2; TRBD1 aligns across 8 bases. Germline trimming cut 0 bases from V and 5 bases from J; bases unmatched to any gene: 9. Germline CDR1 SGHNT, CDR2 YYREEE (reference sequence). This CDR3 is 16 amino acids long. The CDR3 is CASSLGGGQGAYGYTF. The CDR3 DNA is TGTGCCAGCAGCTTGGGGGGTGGGCAGGGGGCATATGGCTACACCTTC.

This clonotype was counted ten times or more. V gene TRBV6-1 combines with J gene TRBJ1-1; D is uncertain. Trimming removed 6 bases at V and 5 bases at J, with 16 bases between. CDR3 size: 14 residues. Germline V CDR1 and CDR2: MNHNS, SASEGT. For the CDR3, the DNA is TGTGCCAGCAGCCTAGACGGGCTAAGGACTGAAGCTTTCTTT. Translation: CASSLDGLRTEAFF.

This clonotype came up many times. V gene TRBV11-3 combines with J gene TRBJ1-1, with D possibly TRBD1 on 5 matching bases. This CDR3 comprises 15 residues. V gave up 6 bases and J gave up 1 base, with 15 bases separating them. CDR1 and CDR2 from the germline V gene are SGHNT and YENEEA. Written as DNA, the CDR3 is TGTGCCAGCAGTCCAGACAGTGTCCGGAACACTGAAGCTTTCTTT. Protein: CASSPDSVRNTEAFF.

This clonotype was seen at least ten times. The rearrangement uses TRBV7-9 and TRBJ2-3; D is uncertain. V was trimmed by 5 bases and J by 3 bases, leaving 9 bases between them. The germline V gene has CDR1 SEHNR and CDR2 FQNEAQ (reference sequence). The CDR3 totals 13 residues. CDR3 DNA: TGTGCCAGCAGCCCTGAAGTGACAGATACGCAGTATTTT. This encodes CASSPEVTDTQYF.

This clonotype showed up many times. V gene TRBV6-2 or TRBV6-3 combines with J gene TRBJ2-3, with 8 bases aligning to TRBD1. Germline-derived CDR1 and CDR2 are MNHEY and SVGEGT. J gave up 5 bases and V 6 bases, and 7 bases lay outside the gene matches. The CDR3 contains 14 residues. For the CDR3, the DNA is TGTGCCAGCAGAGCGGACAGGGACGTAGATACGCAGTATTTT. Translation: CASRADRDVDTQYF.

With regard to this clonotype: This may stem from a read error, because a much larger clone lies one nucleotide away. The chain employs TRBV18 and TRBJ2-7; tentatively, D is TRBD1 or TRBD2 (5 bases each). Germline V CDR1 and CDR2: KGHSH, LQKENI. This CDR3 is 14 amino acids long. The CDR3 loop reads CASPPGAPFYEQYF. The CDR3 DNA follows: TGTGCCAGCCCACCCGGGGCCCCATTCTACGAGCAGTACTTC.

In its sample, this clonotype was seen many times. The chain employs TRBV12-3 or TRBV12-4 and TRBJ1-3; D gene uncertain. V shed 2 bases and J shed 5 bases, with 16 bases lying between them. This CDR3 has 16 residues. CDR3 nucleotide sequence: TGTGCCAGCAGTTTATCGAGTCGGATTAACAGAAACACCATATATTTT. Its protein product is CASSLSSRINRNTIYF.

Many counts were recorded for this clonotype. V gene TRBV19 combines with J gene TRBJ1-2; 7 positions match TRBD1. The CDR3 runs to 14 residues. Per germline, CDR1 LNHDA and CDR2 SQIVND (reference sequence). V gave up 3 bases and J gave up 5 bases; unmatched junction bases: 6. In nucleotides, the CDR3 is TGTGCCAGTAGTATGCTTCAGGGGGAGTATGGCTACACCTTC. The encoded protein is CASSMLQGEYGYTF.

The table lists this clonotype with many counts. The V and J genes are TRBV7-3 and TRBJ2-6; TRBD2 matches 7 bases. Germline CDR1 is SGHTA and CDR2 is FQGTGA. The CDR3 spans 16 residues. V lost 2 bases, J lost 0 bases, and 1 base stayed unmatched. CDR3 nucleotide sequence: TGTGCCAGCAGCTTACCGGGGGGCTCTGGGGCCAACGTCCTGACTTTC. Translation gives CASSLPGGSGANVLTF.

This clonotype was found many times. The chain couples TRBV7-9 to TRBJ2-3; possibly TRBD2 for D (5 bases). CDR1 SEHNR and CDR2 FQNEAQ come from the germline V gene (reference sequence). The CDR3 runs 15 residues. V lost 4 bases to trimming and J lost 2 bases, with 13 bases between them. The CDR3 coding sequence is TGTGCCAGCAGCTATAGACTACGTCTCACAGATACGCAGTATTTT. Its protein is CASSYRLRLTDTQYF. The variable domain in full, with the rest retrieved from reference TRBV7-9 and TRBJ2-3, is DTGVSQNPRHKITKRGQNVTFRCDPISEHNRLYWYRQTLGQGPEFLTYFQNEAQLEKSRLLSDRFSAERPKGSFSTLEIQRTEQGDSAMYLCASSYRLRLTDTQYFGPGTRLTVL.

This clonotype was seen many times. V is TRBV11-3 and J is TRBJ1-1; the D is unclear. The CDR3 is made up of 14 amino acids. Per germline, CDR1 SGHNT and CDR2 YENEEA. Between the trimmed V and J ends, which lost 3 bases and 2 bases, there was a span of 10 bases. For the CDR3, the DNA is TGTGCCAGCAGCTTGTTTGGGGAAAACACTGAAGCTTTCTTT. Protein product: CASSLFGENTEAFF.

This clonotype was found a few times. The gene calls are TRBV9 and TRBJ1-5; D uncertain. V lost 4 bases to trimming and J lost 1 base, with 12 bases between them. Germline V gene lookup returns CDR1 SGDLS and CDR2 YYNGEE. This CDR3 is 15 amino acids long. The CDR3 here is CASSSEDSSNQPQHF. The CDR3 DNA reads as TGTGCCAGCAGCTCCGAGGATTCGAGCAATCAGCCCCAGCATTTT. Together with reference TRBV9 and TRBJ1-5, the CDR3 gives the full variable domain: DSGVTQTPKHLITATGQRVTLRCSPRSGDLSVYWYQQSLDQGLQFLIQYYNGEERAKGNILERFSAQQFPDLHSELNLSSLELGDSALYFCASSSEDSSNQPQHFGDGTRLSIL.

There are a few counts of this clonotype. V is TRBV7-2 and J is TRBJ1-2; D is ambiguous. Germline-derived CDR1 and CDR2 are SGHTA and FQGNSA. The CDR3 has 12 residues. The ends were cut back, 0 bases at V and 6 bases at J, with 5 bases in the middle. CDR3 protein: CASSLALHGYTF. In DNA, the CDR3 is TGTGCCAGCAGCTTAGCCTTACATGGCTACACCTTC.

There are many counts of this clonotype. The J gene is TRBJ1-2, the V gene TRBV7-8, with a possible D match to TRBD1 (5 bases). Germline values: CDR1 SGHVS, CDR2 FQNEAQ. V dropped 5 bases and J dropped 3 bases, with 13 bases sitting between them. The CDR3 length is 14 residues. CDR3 protein: CASSGGERYYGYTF. CDR3 bases: TGTGCCAGCAGCGGGGGGGAACGGTACTATGGCTACACCTTC.